These 9 T cell receptor beta chains share one sample of origin, sequenced in a study of technical replicates of blood from a handful of donors. Sequencing was performed with immunoSEQ multiplex PCR; in TCRdb, only in-frame clones are kept and a portion is missing. The sample includes 60,000 to 90,000 clones, roughly 96% seen only once; the top ten take 0.2% to 0.25%. Sequenced sample: T cells isolated from PBMCs. These TCRs come from a human donor in good health.

This chain uses TRBV6-1 with TRBJ2-3; 8 positions match TRBD1. The CDR3 is 15 amino acids. The germline V gene encodes CDR1 MNHNS and CDR2 SASEGT. Unmatched junction bases numbered 7, after V lost 7 bases and J lost 1 base. CDR3 loop: CASTADRAGTDTQYF. The CDR3 DNA sequence: TGTGCCAGCACCGCGGACAGGGCGGGCACAGATACGCAGTATTTT.

The V call is TRBV7-6, the J call TRBJ1-1; D is undetermined. This CDR3 spans 14 amino acids. Germline values: CDR1 SGHVS, CDR2 FNYEAQ. Trimming removed 0 bases from V and 2 bases from J, with 7 bases in between. The CDR3 reads CASSLADSNTEAFF. In nucleotides, the CDR3 is TGTGCCAGCAGCTTAGCAGACTCCAACACTGAAGCTTTCTTT.

This chain uses TRBV29-1 with TRBJ2-1, with D perhaps matching TRBD1 (5 bases). The V end lost 7 bases, the J end lost 0 bases, and 10 bases lay between the germline ends. This CDR3 spans 13 amino acids. In germline, CDR1 is SQVTM, CDR2 ANQGSEA. Here the CDR3 reads CSGVRDSYNEQFF. CDR3 nucleotide sequence: TGCAGCGGTGTCAGGGACTCCTACAATGAGCAGTTCTTC.

This chain joins TRBV11-2 and TRBJ2-7; 9 nucleotides match TRBD2. V shed 0 bases, J shed 4 bases, and the junction held 13 bases outside the gene matches. The CDR3 spans 18 residues. Germline loops: CDR1 SGHAT, CDR2 FQNNGV. The CDR3 loop is CASSLDNRASGDLYEQYF. The CDR3 DNA is TGTGCCAGCAGCTTAGATAATCGCGCTAGCGGGGACCTTTACGAGCAGTACTTC.

The CDR3 coding sequence is TGTGCCTGGAGTGATGGTACACGGAGGAATGGCTACACCTTC. It specifies CAWSDGTRRNGYTF. The chain links TRBV30 to TRBJ1-2; D gene uncertain. The length of the CDR3 is 14 residues. Trimming left V 1 base short and J 6 bases short, with 15 bases between. Germline V gene lookup returns CDR1 GTSNPN and CDR2 SVGIG (reference sequence).

CDR3: CASSSPAGGLETQYF. For the CDR3, the DNA is TGTGCCAGCAGCTCCCCTGCGGGGGGGCTGGAGACCCAGTACTTC. The chain is built from TRBV7-6 and TRBJ2-5, with TRBD2 matching over 9 bases. This CDR3 contains 15 residues. The germline gives CDR1 SGHVS, CDR2 FNYEAQ. With 4 bases clipped from V and 5 bases from J, the junction kept 8 bases outside the gene matches.

This chain joins TRBV10-3 and TRBJ2-7; D is unresolved. Per the germline V gene, CDR1 is ENHRY and CDR2 is SYGVKD. V gave up 4 bases and J gave up 5 bases, with 9 bases separating them. The CDR3 length is 12 residues. In DNA form, the CDR3 reads TGTGCCATCAGTGGCGTAGAGGACGAGCAGTACTTC. This translates into CAISGVEDEQYF.

The rearrangement joins TRBV7-9 to TRBJ2-7; D is ambiguous. Germline CDR1 is SEHNR and CDR2 is FQNEAQ (reference sequence). V dropped 2 bases and J dropped 0 bases, with 11 bases sitting between them. This CDR3 comprises 15 residues. The CDR3 coding sequence is TGTGCCAGCAGCTTAATATCGTCCGGCTCCTACGAGCAGTACTTC. It encodes CASSLISSGSYEQYF.

The V gene is TRBV9, the J gene TRBJ2-1; 7 bases fit TRBD1. Looked up from germline, CDR1 is SGDLS and CDR2 is YYNGEE. Trimming cost V 4 bases and J 7 bases; bases outside gene matches: 2. This CDR3 contains 12 residues. The CDR3 nucleotides are TGTGCCAGCAGCCCAGGGGGTAATGAGCAGTTCTTC. Translating it yields CASSPGGNEQFF.